Given below is one TCR beta chain in context. The same CDR3 can be traced to other DNA sequences in this sample. The protocol was immunoSEQ multiplex PCR, while the TCRdb copy is restricted to in-frame clones and leaves out a portion. The table has fewer than 650,000 clones, approximately 88% seen once. V was pared by 2 bases and J by 0 bases, with 5 bases of the junction left unmatched. The CDR3 runs 15 residues. Per germline, CDR1 SGDLS and CDR2 YYNGEE. This sample is part of a study of blood T cell repertoires in COVID-19. Study-wide background: Sources were T cells, B-cell-depleted T cells, or PBMCs; the material itself was cDNA or gDNA.

V is TRBV9 and J is TRBJ2-7, with 7 bases lining up with TRBD2. The source of this sequence is a woman in her 50s with COVID-19, enrolled during active disease. Specimen: peripheral blood. The CDR3: CASSVGGPSSYEQYF. CDR3 coding DNA: TGTGCCAGCAGCGTGGGAGGGCCGAGCTCCTACGAGCAGTACTTC.